The 20 T cell receptor beta chains below all came from one sample that was sequenced in a study of OX40 agonist ivuxolimab in advanced cancers. Produced via immunoSEQ multiplex PCR; TCRdb's table is partial and in-frame only. This table has around 14,000 clones, approximately 94% appearing once. The material sequenced was CD4+ or CD8+ T cells sorted from blood, taken in a trial of the OX40 agonist ivuxolimab. All receptors come from an adult with an advanced solid tumor such as melanoma, head and neck, liver or kidney cancer.

The chain joins TRBV5-1 to TRBJ2-2, with D perhaps TRBD1 (5 bases). The germline V gene encodes CDR1 SGHRS and CDR2 YFSETQ. The CDR3 is made up of 16 amino acids. The V end lost 1 base, the J end lost 7 bases, and 17 bases lay between the germline ends. CDR3 in amino acids: CASSLFGRAEHGELFF. DNA of the CDR3: TGCGCCAGCAGCTTGTTTGGCAGGGCAGAGCACGGGGAGCTGTTTTTT.

This sequence joins TRBV7-6 and TRBJ2-7; 16 bases map to TRBD2. This CDR3 has 19 amino acids. CDR1 and CDR2 from the germline V gene are SGHVS and FNYEAQ. J lost 3 bases, V lost 5 bases, and 13 bases had no gene match. The CDR3 sequence is CASSHSGTSGRANFYEQYF. The CDR3 DNA reads TGTGCCAGCAGCCACTCCGGGACTAGCGGGAGGGCCAATTTCTACGAGCAGTACTTC. Complete variable domain (other parts from reference TRBV7-6 and TRBJ2-7): GAGVSQSPRYKVTKRGQDVALRCDPISGHVSLYWYRQALGQGPEFLTYFNYEAQQDKSGLPNDRFSAERPEGSISTLTIQRTEQRDSAMYRCASSHSGTSGRANFYEQYFGPGTRLTVT.

V and J are TRBV5-1 and TRBJ2-7; the D call may be TRBD1 or TRBD2 (6 bases each). The CDR3 covers 13 residues. Germline lookup yields CDR1 SGHRS and CDR2 YFSETQ. With 0 bases removed from V and 6 bases from J, the gap between germline ends came to 10 bases. The CDR3: CASSLVGGGEQYF. CDR3 nucleotide sequence: TGCGCCAGCAGCTTGGTGGGGGGCGGCGAGCAGTACTTC.

V gene TRBV19 combines with J gene TRBJ2-5; 9 bases fit TRBD1. CDR1 and CDR2 (germline): LNHDA, SQIVND (reference sequence). The length of the CDR3 is 15 residues. Trimming took 2 bases from V and 1 from J; bases not matched to a gene: 2. The CDR3 nucleotides read TGTGCCAGTAGTATAATGACAGGGGGCCAAGAGACCCAGTACTTC. Residues: CASSIMTGGQETQYF.

The chain employs TRBV5-1 and TRBJ2-1; 11 bases align to TRBD2. Germline V gene lookup returns CDR1 SGHRS and CDR2 YFSETQ. The CDR3 has 13 residues. With V trimmed by 4 bases and J by 8 bases, 2 bases remained unmatched. CDR3 sequence (DNA): TGCGCCAGCAGCCCGGGACTAGCGGATGAGCAGTTCTTC. Protein: CASSPGLADEQFF.

The V and J genes are TRBV2 and TRBJ1-5, with D unresolved. The CDR3 totals 12 residues. The V and J ends lost 7 bases and 9 bases respectively, with 13 bases between them. Germline V CDR1 and CDR2: SNHLY, FYNNEI. The CDR3: CASTGRGVPQHF. In DNA form, the CDR3 reads TGTGCCAGCACCGGACGCGGGGTGCCCCAGCATTTT.

The chain joins TRBV27 to TRBJ1-2, with TRBD1 identical over 10 bases. Looked up from germline, CDR1 is MNHEY and CDR2 is SMNVEV (reference sequence). The CDR3 is 15 residues long. The ends lost 2 bases at V and 4 bases at J; junction bases unmatched: 4. CDR3 in DNA: TGTGCCAGCAGTTTAAGGACAGGGGGTTCCTATGGCTACACCTTC. Protein product: CASSLRTGGSYGYTF.

The chain has TRBV5-1 and TRBJ1-1; 9 nucleotides agree with TRBD1. Germline-derived CDR1 and CDR2 are SGHRS and YFSETQ. The V gene end was trimmed by 2 bases and the J gene end by 1 base; junction bases not matched to a gene: 3. The CDR3 contains 15 residues. CDR3 in amino acids: CASSLTTGGNTEAFF. The CDR3 DNA reads as TGCGCCAGCAGCTTAACGACAGGGGGGAACACTGAAGCTTTCTTT.

The gene calls are TRBV5-1 and TRBJ2-5; D remains unclear. The J call is in doubt because the DNA end fits TRBJ2-7 better. Germline-derived CDR1 and CDR2 are SGHRS and YFSETQ. The CDR3 is made up of 12 amino acids. CDR3 sequence reads: CASSFGSYEQYF. As DNA, the CDR3 is TGCGCCAGCAGCTTTGGGTCCTACGAGCAGTACTTC.

The chain combines TRBV19 with TRBJ2-7, with 11 bases identical to TRBD1. CDR1 is LNHDA, CDR2 SQIVND, per germline (reference sequence). The CDR3 runs to 15 residues. The J segment lost 2 bases and the V segment lost 3 bases, leaving 3 bases of the junction unmatched. This CDR3 reads CASSMGTGGTYEQYF. The CDR3 nucleotides read TGTGCCAGTAGTATGGGGACAGGGGGGACCTACGAGCAGTACTTC. Full variable domain (remainder filled in from reference TRBV19 and TRBJ2-7): DGGITQSPKYLFRKEGQNVTLSCEQNLNHDAMYWYRQDPGQGLRLIYYSQIVNDFQKGDIAEGYSVSREKKESFPLTVTSAQKNPTAFYLCASSMGTGGTYEQYFGPGTRLTVT.

The chain combines TRBV27 with TRBJ1-1; no firm D call. This CDR3 region has 14 residues. The germline V gene encodes CDR1 MNHEY and CDR2 SMNVEV (reference sequence). V lost 7 bases and J lost 4, with 16 bases in between. CDR3 sequence reads: CASMEDLAGTEAFF. In DNA form, the CDR3 reads TGTGCCAGCATGGAGGACCTGGCAGGCACTGAAGCTTTCTTT.

The chain combines TRBV7-3 with TRBJ1-1; the D is unclear. The CDR3 totals 14 residues. Looked up from germline, CDR1 is SGHTA and CDR2 is FQGTGA. V gave up 5 bases and J gave up 1 base, with 11 bases separating them. This chain's CDR3 is CASSPTAGNTEAFF. The CDR3 DNA reads TGTGCCAGCAGCCCCACGGCTGGGAACACTGAAGCTTTCTTT.

CDR3 nucleotides: TGTGCCAGCAGTTCGGCTGGCTACACCTTC. The encoded protein is CASSSAGYTF. The genes are TRBV6-7 and TRBJ1-2; unclear D gene. TRBV6-7 is an ORF, with its function uncertain. With 4 bases removed from V and 7 bases from J, the gap between germline ends came to 4 bases. The length of the CDR3 is 10 residues.

The gene calls are TRBV4-1 and TRBJ2-7, with 11 bases that match TRBD2. J was trimmed by 5 bases and V by 0 bases; bases with no gene match: 12. CDR1 is MGHRA, CDR2 YSYEKL, per germline. The CDR3 extends over 18 amino acids. Here the CDR3 reads CASSQDLAGGRYVDEQYF. Here the CDR3 DNA reads TGCGCCAGCAGCCAAGATCTAGCGGGGGGCCGATACGTCGACGAGCAGTACTTC.

Concerning this clone: A read error may account for a junction end that differs from germline. This CDR3 reads CASSHSPRYEQYF. The CDR3 DNA reads TGTGCCAGCAGTCACTCTCCCCGCTACGAGCAGTACTTC. The chain joins TRBV6-5 to TRBJ2-7, with D hard to call. Germline V gene sequence: CDR1 MNHEY, CDR2 SVGAGI. The CDR3 contains 13 residues.

This chain links TRBV5-4 with TRBJ1-2, with D tentatively TRBD1 (5 bases). The CDR3 is 16 residues long. The V end lost 3 bases, the J end lost 7 bases, and 22 bases lay between the germline ends. Germline CDR1 and CDR2: SGHNT and YYREEE (reference sequence). In DNA form, the CDR3 reads TGTGCCAGCAGCTACATTTTGGGGCAGGGTCCGTTTGGCTACACCTTC. Translation gives CASSYILGQGPFGYTF.

CDR3 amino acids: CASPGGSSYNEQFF. CDR3 coding DNA: TGTGCCAGCCCGGGGGGAAGCTCCTACAATGAGCAGTTCTTC. The chain employs TRBV7-9 and TRBJ2-1; 7 bases are shared with TRBD2. Germline loops: CDR1 SEHNR, CDR2 FQNEAQ (reference sequence). J gave up 0 bases and V 8 bases, and 4 bases lay outside the gene matches. The CDR3 consists of 14 residues.

The chain has TRBV7-6 and TRBJ1-1, with unresolved D. The length of the CDR3 is 15 residues. Germline V lookup: CDR1 SGHVS, CDR2 FNYEAQ. V was shortened by 2 bases and J by 0 bases, with 10 bases between the two germline ends. The CDR3 loop reads CASSLIPAVNTEAFF. DNA of the CDR3: TGTGCCAGCAGCTTAATTCCCGCGGTGAACACTGAAGCTTTCTTT.

This chain joins TRBV6-1 and TRBJ2-1; weak D call: TRBD2 (5 bases). Trimming took 6 bases from V and 5 from J, leaving 14 bases between them. This CDR3 is built from 14 residues. Germline V gene lookup returns CDR1 MNHNS and CDR2 SASEGT. The chain's CDR3 is CASRARGLDNEQFF. Here the CDR3 DNA reads TGTGCCAGCAGAGCCCGAGGGCTTGACAATGAGCAGTTCTTC.

V usage is TRBV2 and J usage is TRBJ2-7; D is perhaps TRBD1 (6 bases). CDR3 length: 14 residues. V gave up 3 bases and J gave up 3 bases, with 12 bases separating them. The germline CDR1 and CDR2 sequences are SNHLY and FYNNEI. CDR3 sequence reads: CASSDKTGSYEQYF. The CDR3 bases are TGTGCCAGCAGTGACAAGACAGGCAGCTACGAGCAGTACTTC.